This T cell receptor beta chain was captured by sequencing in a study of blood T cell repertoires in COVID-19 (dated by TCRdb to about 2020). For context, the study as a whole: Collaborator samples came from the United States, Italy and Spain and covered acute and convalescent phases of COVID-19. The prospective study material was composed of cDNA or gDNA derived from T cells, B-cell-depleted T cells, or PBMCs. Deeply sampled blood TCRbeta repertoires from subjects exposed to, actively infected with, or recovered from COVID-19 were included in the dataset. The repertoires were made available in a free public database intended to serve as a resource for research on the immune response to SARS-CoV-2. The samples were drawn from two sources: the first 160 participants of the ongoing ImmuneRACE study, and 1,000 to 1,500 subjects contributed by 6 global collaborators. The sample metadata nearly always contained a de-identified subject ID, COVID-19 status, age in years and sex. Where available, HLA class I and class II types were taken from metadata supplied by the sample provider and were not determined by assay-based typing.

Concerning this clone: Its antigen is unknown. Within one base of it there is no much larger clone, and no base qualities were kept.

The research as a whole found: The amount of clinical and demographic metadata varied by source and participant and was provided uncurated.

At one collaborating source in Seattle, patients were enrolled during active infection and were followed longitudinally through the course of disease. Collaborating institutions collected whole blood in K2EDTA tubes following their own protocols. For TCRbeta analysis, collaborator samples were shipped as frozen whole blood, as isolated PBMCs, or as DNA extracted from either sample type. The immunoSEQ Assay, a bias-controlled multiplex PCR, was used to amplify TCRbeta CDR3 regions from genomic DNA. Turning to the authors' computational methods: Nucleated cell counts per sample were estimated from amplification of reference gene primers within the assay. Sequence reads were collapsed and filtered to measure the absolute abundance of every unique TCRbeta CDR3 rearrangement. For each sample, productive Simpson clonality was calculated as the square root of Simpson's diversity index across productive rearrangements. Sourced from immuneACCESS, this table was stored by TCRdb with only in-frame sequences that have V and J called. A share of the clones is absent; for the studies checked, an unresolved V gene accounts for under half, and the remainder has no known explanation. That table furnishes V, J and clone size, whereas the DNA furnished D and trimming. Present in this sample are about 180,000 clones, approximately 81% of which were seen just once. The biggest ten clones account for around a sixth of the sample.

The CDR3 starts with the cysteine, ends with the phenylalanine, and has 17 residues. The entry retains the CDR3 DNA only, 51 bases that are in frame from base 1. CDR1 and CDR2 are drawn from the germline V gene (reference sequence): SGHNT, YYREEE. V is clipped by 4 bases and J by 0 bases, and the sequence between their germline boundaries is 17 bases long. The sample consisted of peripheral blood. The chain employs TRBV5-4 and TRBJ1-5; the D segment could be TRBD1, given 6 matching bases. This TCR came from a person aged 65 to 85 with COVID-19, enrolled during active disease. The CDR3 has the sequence CASSELTGLYSNQPQHF. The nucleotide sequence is TGTGCCAGCAGCGAACTAACAGGGTTATATAGCAATCAGCCCCAGCATTTT.